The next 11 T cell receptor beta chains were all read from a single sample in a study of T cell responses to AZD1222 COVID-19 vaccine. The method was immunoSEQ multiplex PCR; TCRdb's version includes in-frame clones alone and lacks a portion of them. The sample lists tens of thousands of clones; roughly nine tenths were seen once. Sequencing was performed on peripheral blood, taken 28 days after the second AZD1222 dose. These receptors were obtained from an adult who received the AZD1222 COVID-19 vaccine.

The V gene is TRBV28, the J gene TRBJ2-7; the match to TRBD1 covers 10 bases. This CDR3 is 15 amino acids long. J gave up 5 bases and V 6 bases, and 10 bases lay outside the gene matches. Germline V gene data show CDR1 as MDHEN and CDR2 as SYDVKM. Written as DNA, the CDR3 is TGTGCCAGCAGCTTCCCCGGGGACAGGGGCCACGAGCAGTACTTC. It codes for CASSFPGDRGHEQYF.

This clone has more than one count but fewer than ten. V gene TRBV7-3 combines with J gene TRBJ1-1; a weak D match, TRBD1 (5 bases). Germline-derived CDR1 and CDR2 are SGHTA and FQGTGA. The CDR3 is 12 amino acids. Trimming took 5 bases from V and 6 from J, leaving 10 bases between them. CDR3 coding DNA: TGTGCCAGCAGCCGGGACGGGGCTGAAGCTTTCTTT. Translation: CASSRDGAEAFF.

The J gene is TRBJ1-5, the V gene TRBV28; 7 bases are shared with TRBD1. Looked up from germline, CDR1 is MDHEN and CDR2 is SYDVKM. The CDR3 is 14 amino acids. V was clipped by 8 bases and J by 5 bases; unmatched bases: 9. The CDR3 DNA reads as TGTGCCAGCGGTAAAGGGGGCAAACATCAGCCCCAGCATTTT. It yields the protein CASGKGGKHQPQHF. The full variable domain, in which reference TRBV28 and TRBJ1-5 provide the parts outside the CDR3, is DVKVTQSSRYLVKRTGEKVFLECVQDMDHENMFWYRQDPGLGLRLIYFSYDVKMKEKGDIPEGYSVSREKKERFSLILESASTNQTSMYLCASGKGGKHQPQHFGDGTRLSIL.

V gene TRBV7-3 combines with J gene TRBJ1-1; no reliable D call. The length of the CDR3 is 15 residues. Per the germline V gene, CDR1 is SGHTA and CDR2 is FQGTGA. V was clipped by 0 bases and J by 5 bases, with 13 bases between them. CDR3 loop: CASSLTGGAHTEAFF. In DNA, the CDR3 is TGTGCCAGCAGCTTAACTGGCGGCGCCCATACTGAAGCTTTCTTT.

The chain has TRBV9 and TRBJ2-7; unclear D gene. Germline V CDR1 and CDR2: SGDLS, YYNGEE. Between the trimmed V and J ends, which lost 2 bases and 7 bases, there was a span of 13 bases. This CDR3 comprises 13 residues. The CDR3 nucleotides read TGTGCCAGCAGCGTGAAGGGTGTGGGGGAGCAGTACTTC. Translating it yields CASSVKGVGEQYF.

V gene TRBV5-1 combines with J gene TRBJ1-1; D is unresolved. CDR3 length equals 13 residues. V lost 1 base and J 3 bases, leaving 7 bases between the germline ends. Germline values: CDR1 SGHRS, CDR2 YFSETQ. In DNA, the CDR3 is TGCGCCAGCAGCTTGTCTTCCGACACTGAAGCTTTCTTT. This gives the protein CASSLSSDTEAFF. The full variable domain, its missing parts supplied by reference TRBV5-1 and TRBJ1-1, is KAGVTQTPRYLIKTRGQQVTLSCSPISGHRSVSWYQQTPGQGLQFLFEYFSETQRNKGNFPGRFSGRQFSNSRSEMNVSTLELGDSALYLCASSLSSDTEAFFGQGTRLTVV.

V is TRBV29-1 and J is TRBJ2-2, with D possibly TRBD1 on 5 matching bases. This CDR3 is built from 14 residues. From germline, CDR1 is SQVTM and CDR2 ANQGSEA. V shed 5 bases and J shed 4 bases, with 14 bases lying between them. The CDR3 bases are TGCAGCGTTTTATCAGGGCAAGTCACCGGGGAGCTGTTTTTT. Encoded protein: CSVLSGQVTGELFF.

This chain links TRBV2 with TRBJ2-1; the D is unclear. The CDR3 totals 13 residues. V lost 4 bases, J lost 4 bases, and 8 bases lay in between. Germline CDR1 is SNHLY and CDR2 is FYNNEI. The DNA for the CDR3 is TGTGCCAGCAGTGTTGCGGCTTACAATGAGCAGTTCTTC. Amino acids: CASSVAAYNEQFF.

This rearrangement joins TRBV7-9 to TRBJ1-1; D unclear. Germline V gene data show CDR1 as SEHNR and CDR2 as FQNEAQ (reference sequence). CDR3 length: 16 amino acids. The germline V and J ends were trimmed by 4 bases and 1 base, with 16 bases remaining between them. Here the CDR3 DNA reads TGTGCCAGCAGCTCGGGGTGGCAAATGACGAACACTGAAGCTTTCTTT. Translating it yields CASSSGWQMTNTEAFF.

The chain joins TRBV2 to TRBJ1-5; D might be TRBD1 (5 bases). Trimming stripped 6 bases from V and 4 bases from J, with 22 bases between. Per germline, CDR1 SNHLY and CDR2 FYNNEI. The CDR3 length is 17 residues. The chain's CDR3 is CASRALYEQRQNQPQHF. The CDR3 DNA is TGTGCCAGCAGGGCACTATACGAACAAAGACAGAATCAGCCCCAGCATTTT. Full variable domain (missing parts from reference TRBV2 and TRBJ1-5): EPEVTQTPSHQVTQMGQEVILRCVPISNHLYFYWYRQILGQKVEFLVSFYNNEISEKSEIFDDQFSVERPDGSNFTLKIRSTKLEDSAMYFCASRALYEQRQNQPQHFGDGTRLSIL.

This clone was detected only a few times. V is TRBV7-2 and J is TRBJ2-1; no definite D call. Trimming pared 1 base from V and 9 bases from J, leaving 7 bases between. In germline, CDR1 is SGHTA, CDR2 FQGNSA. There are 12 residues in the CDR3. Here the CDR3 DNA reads TGTGCCAGCAGCTTAGACCGGGTTGAGCAGTTCTTC. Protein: CASSLDRVEQFF.